What follows are 11 T cell receptor beta chains derived from one specimen sequenced in a study of blood T cell repertoires in COVID-19 (dated by TCRdb to 2018 to 2020). To prepare the library, the immunoSEQ multiplex PCR assay was applied. The clones in this table, taken by TCRdb from immuneACCESS, are in-frame only. Not every clone is retained; where verified, under half of the shortfall comes from an unresolved V gene, and the cause of the rest is unknown. The sample table shows roughly 210,000 clones, and around 80% are seen once. Of the sample, 8% to 11% falls within the top ten clones. Material for sequencing was peripheral blood. Source of these receptors: an elderly woman with COVID-19, enrolled during active disease.

The chain uses TRBV28 and TRBJ1-2, with D hard to call. The CDR3 consists of 15 residues. Germline-derived CDR1 and CDR2 are MDHEN and SYDVKM. Trimming removed 3 bases at V and 2 bases at J, with 13 bases between. The CDR3 reads CASSLEATPNYGYTF. CDR3 bases: TGTGCCAGCAGTTTGGAGGCGACGCCAAACTATGGCTACACCTTC.

V usage is TRBV14 and J usage is TRBJ2-1, with 12 positions matching TRBD2. Trimming cost V 0 bases and J 4 bases; bases outside gene matches: 7. Germline loops: CDR1 SGHDN, CDR2 FVKESK. This CDR3 spans 18 amino acids. The DNA for the CDR3 is TGTGCCAGCAGCCAAGATAGGACTAGCGGGATTTTTTACAATGAGCAGTTCTTC. Encoded protein: CASSQDRTSGIFYNEQFF.

The gene calls are TRBV11-1 and TRBJ2-3, with 8 positions matching TRBD2. Per germline, CDR1 SGHAT and CDR2 FQDESV (reference sequence). There are 16 residues in the CDR3. V lost 3 bases, J lost 6 bases, and 11 bases stayed unmatched. In DNA form, the CDR3 reads TGTGCCAGCAGCTTGGGGCGGACTAGCATTGGGGATACGCAGTATTTT. This codes for CASSLGRTSIGDTQYF.

The chain recombines TRBV11-3 with TRBJ2-5, with 7 bases aligning to TRBD1. J gave up 4 bases and V 3 bases, and 2 bases lay outside the gene matches. This CDR3 has 13 amino acids. Germline-derived CDR1 and CDR2 are SGHNT and YENEEA. CDR3 in DNA: TGTGCCAGCAGCTTTGACAGGGCAGAGACCCAGTACTTC. Encoded protein: CASSFDRAETQYF.

The V and J genes are TRBV4-1 and TRBJ2-1; 9 bases agree with TRBD2. CDR1 and CDR2 from the germline V gene are MGHRA and YSYEKL. This CDR3 region has 16 residues. V lost 0 bases, J lost 8 bases, and 8 bases stayed unmatched. CDR3 residues: CASSQEPLSGSDEQFF. For the CDR3, the DNA is TGCGCCAGCAGCCAAGAGCCCCTTAGCGGGAGCGATGAGCAGTTCTTC.

This clone has just one count. The rearrangement joins TRBV28 to TRBJ1-3; 7 nucleotides agree with TRBD1. From germline, CDR1 is MDHEN and CDR2 SYDVKM. V dropped 6 bases and J dropped 6; count of bases not matched to a gene: 5. The CDR3 runs to 13 residues. CDR3 in amino acids: CASRSGTVNTIYF. In nucleotides, the CDR3 is TGTGCCAGCAGATCCGGGACAGTAAACACCATATATTTT.

The chain carries TRBV5-1 and TRBJ2-1; the D gene is possibly TRBD2 (6 bases). Between the trimmed V and J ends, which lost 2 bases and 7 bases, there was a span of 10 bases. From germline, CDR1 is SGHRS and CDR2 YFSETQ. This CDR3 is built from 13 residues. The CDR3 spells CASSLPTSNEQFF. The CDR3, as DNA: TGCGCCAGCAGCTTACCGACTAGTAATGAGCAGTTCTTC.

The chain links TRBV2 to TRBJ2-7; D is perhaps TRBD1 (6 bases). The CDR3 runs to 16 residues. Trimming left V 2 bases short and J 4 bases short, with 18 bases between. Germline V gene sequence: CDR1 SNHLY, CDR2 FYNNEI. The CDR3 nucleotides are TGTGCCAGCAGTGAACCCTCGACAGGCCGGACGTACGAGCAGTACTTC. This codes for CASSEPSTGRTYEQYF.

The chain couples TRBV5-4 to TRBJ2-3, with TRBD2 identical over 8 bases. CDR3 length equals 15 residues. Trimming at V came to 3 bases and at J to 4 bases, leaving 7 bases not matched to a gene. Germline V CDR1 and CDR2: SGHNT, YYREEE (reference sequence). The CDR3: CASSYGGAWADTQYF. The CDR3 nucleotides are TGTGCCAGCAGCTACGGGGGGGCCTGGGCAGATACGCAGTATTTT.

The V call is TRBV27, the J call TRBJ2-1; a possible D gene is TRBD2 (5 bases). V lost 2 bases, J lost 3 bases, and 17 bases lay in between. The CDR3 loop spans 17 amino acids. CDR1 MNHEY and CDR2 SMNVEV come from the germline V gene (reference sequence). This chain's CDR3 is CASSLGQPGGLYNEQFF. The CDR3 bases are TGTGCCAGCAGTTTAGGCCAGCCCGGCGGACTCTACAATGAGCAGTTCTTC.

The J gene is TRBJ2-7, the V gene TRBV2; D is unresolved. Trimming left V 7 bases short and J 2 bases short, with 12 bases between. CDR1 and CDR2 from the germline V gene are SNHLY and FYNNEI. The CDR3 loop spans 13 amino acids. CDR3: CASKIAGPYEQYV. CDR3 nucleotide sequence: TGTGCCAGCAAAATCGCAGGCCCCTACGAGCAGTACGTC.